These 27 T cell receptor beta chains came from one sample sequenced in a study of graft-versus-host responses after intestinal transplantation. The repertoire was sequenced with immunoSEQ multiplex PCR; TCRdb's copy has only in-frame clones and lacks some. The data show 60,000 to 80,000 clones, about 90% seen once. Their target antigens are unknown. The material sequenced was unstimulated CD8+ T cells sorted from spleen or lymph node cells, taken before intestinal transplant. The receptors shown here come from a human donor who received an intestinal transplant.

The J gene is TRBJ1-2, the V gene TRBV7-6, with a tentative D call TRBD1 (6 bases). With 6 bases removed from V and 2 bases from J, the gap between germline ends came to 13 bases. Looked up from germline, CDR1 is SGHVS and CDR2 is FNYEAQ. The CDR3 spans 14 residues. CDR3 coding DNA: TGTGCCAGCAGGGCCCCAACAGGGAACTATGGCTACACCTTC. Amino acids: CASRAPTGNYGYTF.

The V gene is TRBV27, the J gene TRBJ1-2; a weak D match, TRBD1 (6 bases). Trimming removed 5 bases from V and 4 bases from J, with 11 bases in between. CDR1 MNHEY and CDR2 SMNVEV come from the germline V gene (reference sequence). This CDR3 spans 13 amino acids. CDR3 nucleotides: TGTGCCAGCAGTCAGACAGGCCTCTATGGCTACACCTTC. Translated, it gives CASSQTGLYGYTF.

The rearrangement links TRBV7-2 to TRBJ1-2; D unclear. Trimming pared 8 bases from V and 0 bases from J, leaving 19 bases between. The length of the CDR3 is 16 residues. Germline V gives CDR1 SGHTA, CDR2 FQGNSA. The CDR3 region has the DNA TGTGCCAGCTCTCCCCGGAGCCCTCAAGCTAACTATGGCTACACCTTC. It translates to CASSPRSPQANYGYTF.

The V and J genes are TRBV7-9 and TRBJ1-1; weak D call: TRBD1 (5 bases). This CDR3 comprises 14 residues. CDR1 is SEHNR, CDR2 FQNEAQ, per germline (reference sequence). V shed 2 bases and J shed 5 bases, with 12 bases lying between them. The CDR3 sequence is CASSLSGGETEAFF. Written as DNA, the CDR3 is TGTGCCAGCAGCTTATCGGGGGGGGAAACTGAAGCTTTCTTT.

The chain carries TRBV5-1 and TRBJ2-7; 12 bases fit TRBD2. Germline V gene sequence: CDR1 SGHRS, CDR2 YFSETQ. The CDR3 is made up of 19 amino acids. The V segment lost 0 bases and the J segment 3 bases; nucleotides outside the gene matches: 13. CDR3 sequence (DNA): TGCGCCAGCAGCTTGGACCTGCCCCCCGGGACTAGCGGGCGCTACGAGCAGTACTTC. This sequence encodes CASSLDLPPGTSGRYEQYF.

The CDR3: CASSQGLSRREKLFF. The DNA of the CDR3 is TGCGCCAGCAGCCAAGGTTTGTCTCGGCGGGAAAAACTGTTTTTT. The chain couples TRBV4-1 to TRBJ1-4; D is uncertain. This CDR3 region has 15 residues. The V gene lost 1 base and the J gene lost 8 bases, with 14 bases spanning the gap. In germline, CDR1 is MGHRA, CDR2 YSYEKL.

The CDR3 spells CSADRDETQYF. CDR3 coding DNA: TGCAGTGCGGACAGGGACGAGACCCAGTACTTC. The genes are TRBV20-1 and TRBJ2-5, with 8 bases fitting TRBD1. CDR1 is DFQATT, CDR2 SNEGSKA, per germline (reference sequence). The CDR3 contains 11 residues. After removal of 6 bases from V and 5 bases from J, the junction contained 2 bases not matched to a gene.

This clone occurred once. The CDR3 DNA follows: TGCGCCTCCCAGGAGGGGGGGGGCCTCGATGAGCAGTTCTTC. Translated, it gives CASQEGGGLDEQFF. The chain is built from TRBV10-1 and TRBJ2-1, with D perhaps matching TRBD2 (7 bases). V was trimmed by 11 bases and J by 8 bases, leaving 22 bases between them. From germline, CDR1 is WNHNN and CDR2 SYGVQD (reference sequence). The CDR3 contains 14 residues.

The chain is built from TRBV9 and TRBJ2-2; 8 bases align to TRBD1. The CDR3 loop spans 16 amino acids. Unmatched junction bases numbered 10, after V lost 4 bases and J lost 5 bases. CDR1 and CDR2 from the germline V gene are SGDLS and YYNGEE. Here the CDR3 reads CASSFTRTGRTGELFF. CDR3 bases: TGTGCCAGCAGCTTTACACGGACAGGGCGTACCGGGGAGCTGTTTTTT.

This chain links TRBV11-3 with TRBJ2-1; D remains ambiguous. The CDR3 loop spans 15 amino acids. Trimming removed 1 base from V and 2 bases from J, with 9 bases in between. The germline V gene has CDR1 SGHNT and CDR2 YENEEA. CDR3 loop: CASSLGAETYNEQFF. CDR3 sequence (DNA): TGTGCCAGCAGCTTAGGGGCTGAGACCTACAATGAGCAGTTCTTC.

This sequence joins TRBV2 and TRBJ2-1; 7 bases are a match to TRBD1. The ends lost 4 bases at V and 10 bases at J; junction bases unmatched: 19. CDR1 and CDR2 (germline): SNHLY, FYNNEI. The CDR3 has 17 residues. CDR3 bases: TGTGCCAGCAGTGGGGAGTTGGGGACAGACTTAGTAGTAGAGCAGTTCTTC. Protein: CASSGELGTDLVVEQFF.

DNA of the CDR3: TGTGCCATCGGCCCGGGTGCGGCTGAAGCTTTCTTT. Translation: CAIGPGAAEAFF. This sequence joins TRBV10-3 and TRBJ1-1; no clear D. V lost 8 bases and J lost 6, with 13 bases in between. The CDR3 loop spans 12 amino acids. The germline gives CDR1 ENHRY, CDR2 SYGVKD.

This clone was detected only once. The CDR3 is CASSLFVSGYNEQFF. DNA of the CDR3: TGTGCCAGCAGCTTATTTGTTAGCGGGTACAATGAGCAGTTCTTC. The chain combines TRBV7-3 with TRBJ2-1, with TRBD2 identical over 7 bases. The V segment lost 2 bases and the J segment 4 bases; nucleotides outside the gene matches: 5. Germline V gene sequence: CDR1 SGHTA, CDR2 FQGTGA. This CDR3 spans 15 amino acids.

This rearrangement joins TRBV27 to TRBJ2-5; 8 nucleotides line up with TRBD2. V dropped 5 bases and J dropped 5; count of bases not matched to a gene: 7. The CDR3 runs to 14 residues. CDR1 and CDR2 from the germline V gene are MNHEY and SMNVEV (reference sequence). The CDR3 protein is CASSIIAGLETQYF. The CDR3 coding sequence is TGTGCCAGCAGTATTATAGCGGGGCTGGAGACCCAGTACTTC.

The rearrangement joins TRBV13 to TRBJ2-3; TRBD2 matches 8 bases. J lost 4 bases, V lost 1 base, and 4 bases had no gene match. The germline gives CDR1 PRHDT, CDR2 FYEKMQ (reference sequence). The CDR3 consists of 15 residues. The CDR3 nucleotides are TGTGCCAGCAGCTTAGACGGGGGGGCCGCAGATACGCAGTATTTT. Translated: CASSLDGGAADTQYF.

This chain uses TRBV27 with TRBJ2-7; 8 bases line up with TRBD1. Germline loops: CDR1 MNHEY, CDR2 SMNVEV (reference sequence). J lost 4 bases, V lost 2 bases, and 4 bases had no gene match. The CDR3 extends over 14 amino acids. The CDR3 region is CASSLRQGQYEQYF. CDR3 DNA sequence: TGTGCCAGCAGTTTACGACAGGGGCAGTACGAGCAGTACTTC.

The genes are TRBV11-2 and TRBJ2-5; 8 bases map to TRBD2. The V and J ends lost 2 bases and 5 bases, in that order; junction bases with no gene match: 7. Germline CDR1 and CDR2: SGHAT and FQNNGV. This CDR3 has 15 residues. CDR3 residues: CASSLWLAGSETQYF. The DNA of the CDR3 is TGTGCCAGCAGCTTATGGTTAGCGGGGTCTGAGACCCAGTACTTC.

The chain carries TRBV5-6 and TRBJ2-5; 9 nucleotides align to TRBD1. Germline V gene sequence: CDR1 SGHDT, CDR2 YYEEEE. The CDR3 extends over 14 amino acids. The V gene end was trimmed by 3 bases and the J gene end by 4 bases; junction bases not matched to a gene: 4. This CDR3 reads CASSWGTGRETQYF. CDR3 DNA: TGTGCCAGCAGCTGGGGGACAGGGAGAGAGACCCAGTACTTC.

The chain employs TRBV9 and TRBJ2-7, with TRBD2 as a possible D gene (6 bases). Germline loops: CDR1 SGDLS, CDR2 YYNGEE. The CDR3 is 14 residues long. The V and J ends lost 2 bases and 1 base respectively, with 10 bases between them. Written as DNA, the CDR3 is TGTGCCAGCAGCGTTTACGCGGGGTCCTACGAGCAGTACTTC. This gives the protein CASSVYAGSYEQYF.

This sequence joins TRBV9 and TRBJ2-3, with TRBD2 matching over 9 bases. CDR3 length: 17 residues. Germline V gives CDR1 SGDLS, CDR2 YYNGEE. After removal of 0 bases from V and 1 base from J, the junction contained 6 bases not matched to a gene. CDR3 sequence (DNA): TGTGCCAGCAGCGTAGGGGGACGCGGGGGGGGCACAGATACGCAGTATTTT. Residues: CASSVGGRGGGTDTQYF.

The chain couples TRBV13 to TRBJ2-7, with 9 bases lining up with TRBD2. This CDR3 region has 15 residues. Germline CDR1 PRHDT, CDR2 FYEKMQ (reference sequence). After removal of 5 bases from V and 7 bases from J, the junction contained 12 bases not matched to a gene. CDR3 in amino acids: CASSPLAGAGSEQYF. For the CDR3, the DNA is TGTGCCAGCAGCCCATTAGCGGGGGCCGGCTCGGAGCAGTACTTC.

The rearrangement links TRBV10-1 to TRBJ2-1; 12 bases align to TRBD1. CDR1 WNHNN and CDR2 SYGVQD come from the germline V gene (reference sequence). The CDR3 totals 16 residues. The V gene end was trimmed by 0 bases and the J gene end by 9 bases; junction bases not matched to a gene: 6. CDR3 in amino acids: CASSESKGQGAVEQFF. CDR3 nucleotides: TGCGCCAGCAGTGAGTCGAAGGGACAGGGGGCTGTTGAGCAGTTCTTC.

The V gene is TRBV5-1, the J gene TRBJ1-1, with 9 bases that match TRBD1. The CDR3 contains 14 residues. Germline CDR1 and CDR2: SGHRS and YFSETQ. Losses at the gene ends were 2 bases for V and 3 bases for J; bases not matched to a gene: 2. CDR3: CASSLGQGYTEAFF. In DNA form, the CDR3 reads TGCGCCAGCAGCTTAGGACAGGGGTACACTGAAGCTTTCTTT.

The chain recombines TRBV27 with TRBJ1-2, with D perhaps TRBD1 (5 bases). This CDR3 spans 14 amino acids. Germline V CDR1 and CDR2: MNHEY, SMNVEV (reference sequence). Trimming took off 0 bases at V and 10 bases at J, with 15 bases between the two ends. CDR3 protein: CASSLSGQGGNYTF. The CDR3 DNA is TGTGCCAGCAGTTTATCGGGGCAGGGCGGTAACTACACCTTC.

The V call is TRBV11-2, the J call TRBJ2-1; no clear D gene. The V end lost 1 base, the J end lost 0 bases, and 7 bases lay between the germline ends. Germline-derived CDR1 and CDR2 are SGHAT and FQNNGV. The CDR3 is 15 amino acids. In DNA form, the CDR3 reads TGTGCCAGCAGCTTAGGCTGGAGCTCCTACAATGAGCAGTTCTTC. Translation: CASSLGWSSYNEQFF.

The V call is TRBV13, the J call TRBJ1-1; 8 nucleotides line up with TRBD1. The V gene end was trimmed by 0 bases and the J gene end by 4 bases; junction bases not matched to a gene: 10. The CDR3 has 17 amino acids. Germline V lookup: CDR1 PRHDT, CDR2 FYEKMQ (reference sequence). The CDR3 nucleotides are TGTGCCAGCAGCTTAGGATACACCAGGGGGCAGGGCACTGAAGCTTTCTTT. This translates into CASSLGYTRGQGTEAFF.

The gene calls are TRBV4-1 and TRBJ1-1; D not certain. V lost 0 bases to trimming and J lost 3 bases, with 11 bases between them. Per the germline V gene, CDR1 is MGHRA and CDR2 is YSYEKL. CDR3 size: 15 residues. CDR3 in amino acids: CASSQESGGYTEAFF. Here the CDR3 DNA reads TGCGCCAGCAGCCAAGAGTCGGGTGGGTACACTGAAGCTTTCTTT.